The subject of this entry is one T cell receptor beta chain. As yet, its antigen is unknown. The sample has other DNA sequences that encode this CDR3 too. The sample belongs to a study of shared clonotypes between healthy human individuals. Study-wide results and caveats: Clonotype sharing among donors, it was expected, would be affected by sequencing depth.

Sequencing was performed with immunoSEQ multiplex PCR; in TCRdb, only in-frame clones are kept and a portion is missing. Found here are 2,500,000 or so clones, under 95% of them singletons; the top ten hold about 0.38%. Trimming cost V 4 bases and J 3 bases, with 7 bases left between them. Germline V gene sequence: CDR1 SGHRS, CDR2 YFSETQ. The CDR3 spans 13 residues. J is TRBJ1-4 and V is TRBV5-1, with a possible D match to TRBD1 (5 bases). The TCR sequence derives from a man aged 18 to 29 in good health. Some clones in this sample may be carry-over from other donors' samples. The sequenced material came from naive CD4+ T cells from PBMCs. Subset specified: CD45RA+ positively selected. CDR3 residues: CASSGGSNEKLFF. CDR3 sequence (DNA): TGCGCCAGCAGCGGGGGTTCTAATGAAAAACTGTTTTTT. Together with reference TRBV5-1 and TRBJ1-4, the CDR3 gives the full variable domain: KAGVTQTPRYLIKTRGQQVTLSCSPISGHRSVSWYQQTPGQGLQFLFEYFSETQRNKGNFPGRFSGRQFSNSRSEMNVSTLELGDSALYLCASSGGSNEKLFFGSGTQLSVL.